One T cell receptor (beta chain) is described in this entry. Its antigen is undetermined. The data were taken from a study of shared clonotypes between healthy human individuals. For the study at large: Used for every donor were three CD4 naive, three CD4 memory, two CD8 naive and one CD8 memory plate.

The germline gives CDR1 MNHEY, CDR2 SVGAGI. The J segment lost 2 bases and the V segment lost 5 bases, leaving 6 bases of the junction unmatched. The CDR3 is 14 amino acids. It was CD45RO-negative cells, positively selected for CCR7, that made up naive CD8 cells, with terminally differentiated effector memory CD45RA+ cells excluded. General study findings and limits: The authors expected sequencing depth to affect clonotype sharing among donors. Roughly 5% of naive CD4 clonotypes were shared across a few donors. Collection of samples was limited to blood; tissue repertoires likely differ.

Repertoires were generated with immunoSEQ multiplex PCR, while TCRdb's copy carries only in-frame clones and drops some. Among millions of clones, more than 85% were seen once, and the ten largest hold roughly 1.8%. This receptor was obtained from a man younger than 30 in good health. Some clones in this sample may be carry-over from other donors' samples. What was sequenced was naive CD8+ T cells from PBMCs. V usage is TRBV6-5 and J usage is TRBJ2-7; TRBD1 matches at 7 bases. The CDR3 sequence is CASSQQGLTYEQYF. CDR3 nucleotides: TGTGCCAGCAGTCAACAGGGGTTAACCTACGAGCAGTACTTC.